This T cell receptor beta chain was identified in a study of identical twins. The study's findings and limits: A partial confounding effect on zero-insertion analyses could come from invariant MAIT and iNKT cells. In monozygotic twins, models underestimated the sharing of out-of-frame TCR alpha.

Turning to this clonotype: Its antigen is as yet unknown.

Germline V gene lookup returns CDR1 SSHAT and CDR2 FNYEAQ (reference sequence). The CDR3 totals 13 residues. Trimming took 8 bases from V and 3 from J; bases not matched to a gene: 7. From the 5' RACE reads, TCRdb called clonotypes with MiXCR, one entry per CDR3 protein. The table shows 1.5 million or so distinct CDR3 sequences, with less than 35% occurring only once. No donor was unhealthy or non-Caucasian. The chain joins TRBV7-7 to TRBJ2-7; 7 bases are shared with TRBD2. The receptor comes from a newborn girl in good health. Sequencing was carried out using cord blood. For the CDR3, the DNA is TGTGCCAGCGCTCGGGGGGTCGGCTACGAGCAGTACTTC. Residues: CASARGVGYEQYF.